Listed here are 30 T cell receptor beta chains from one sample, sequenced in a study of CD8 T cells in ankylosing spondylitis. Study results and limitations: One TCR beta motif, made up of several highly homologous variants, appeared characteristic of ankylosing spondylitis blood.

Their target antigens are unknown. Using its own MiXCR run on the 5' RACE reads, TCRdb lists one record per CDR3 protein. The sample consists of 700,000 or so distinct CDR3 sequences, over 15% of them appearing once. The sample consisted of blood, either unsorted or a sorted T cell fraction (not recorded which). The source of these receptors is a male donor with ankylosing spondylitis.

CDR3 in amino acids: CASSTEPTSGASFHEQFF. The CDR3 DNA sequence: TGTGCCAGCAGCACGGAGCCGACTAGCGGGGCTAGTTTCCATGAGCAGTTCTTC. This chain joins TRBV21-1 and TRBJ2-1; TRBD2, the table's D call, was not compared with the DNA. TRBV21-1 is recorded as a pseudogene. The CDR3 sequence is 18 residues long.

J is TRBJ2-2 and V is TRBV20-1; 12 bases agree with TRBD2. With 6 bases clipped from V and 0 bases from J, the junction kept 5 bases outside the gene matches. The CDR3 covers 16 residues. The germline CDR1 and CDR2 sequences are DFQATT and SNEGSKA (reference sequence). CDR3 coding DNA: TGCAGTGCCCCGGCTAGCGGGGGGGCGAACACCGGGGAGCTGTTTTTT. Translating it yields CSAPASGGANTGELFF.

This chain joins TRBV19 and TRBJ2-1; D unresolved. V dropped 5 bases and J dropped 8 bases, with 16 bases sitting between them. The CDR3 runs 14 residues. Looked up from germline, CDR1 is LNHDA and CDR2 is SQIVND (reference sequence). This chain's CDR3 is CASSPWRLGDEQFF. Here the CDR3 DNA reads TGTGCCAGTAGTCCCTGGAGACTTGGCGATGAGCAGTTCTTC. The full variable domain, completed using reference TRBV19 and TRBJ2-1, is DGGITQSPKYLFRKEGQNVTLSCEQNLNHDAMYWYRQDPGQGLRLIYYSQIVNDFQKGDIAEGYSVSREKKESFPLTVTSAQKNPTAFYLCASSPWRLGDEQFFGPGTRLTVL.

This chain links TRBV30 with TRBJ2-5, with 8 nucleotides matching TRBD1. With V trimmed by 0 bases and J by 5 bases, 8 bases remained unmatched. In germline, CDR1 is GTSNPN, CDR2 SVGIG (reference sequence). This CDR3 has 15 residues. DNA of the CDR3: TGTGCCTGGAGTGTTGGGACAGGCCTGGAGGAGACCCAGTACTTC. This gives the protein CAWSVGTGLEETQYF.

J is TRBJ2-1 and V is TRBV7-2; the match to TRBD1 covers 7 bases. Germline loops: CDR1 SGHTA, CDR2 FQGNSA. V lost 2 bases and J lost 2; bases outside the gene matches: 6. This CDR3 region has 16 residues. CDR3 sequence (DNA): TGTGCCAGCAGCTTATCCGGGACAGAGGCCTACAATGAGCAGTTCTTC. Translating gives CASSLSGTEAYNEQFF.

This clonotype was detected a few times. The genes are TRBV29-1 and TRBJ2-1; D remains ambiguous. Trimming cost V 2 bases and J 4 bases, with 6 bases left between them. The CDR3 totals 12 residues. In germline, CDR1 is SQVTM, CDR2 ANQGSEA. The CDR3 sequence is CSVETAYNEQFF. CDR3 bases: TGCAGCGTTGAAACGGCGTACAATGAGCAGTTCTTC.

Many counts were recorded for this clonotype. In DNA, the CDR3 is TGTGCCAGCAGGGAGTACTATGAGCAGTTCTTC. Translating gives CASREYYEQFF. The chain joins TRBV6-6 to TRBJ2-1; D call uncertain. V gave up 6 bases and J gave up 8 bases, with 8 bases separating them. CDR3 length: 11 amino acids. Germline CDR1 reads MNHNY; CDR2 reads SVGAGI (reference sequence).

This rearrangement joins TRBV3-1 to TRBJ2-7; the D gene is possibly TRBD2 (5 bases). This CDR3 is 15 amino acids long. Trimming took off 1 base at V and 4 bases at J, with 14 bases between the two ends. Per germline, CDR1 LGHDT and CDR2 YNNKEL (reference sequence). The CDR3 nucleotides are TGTGCCAGCAGCCAAGTGGGTAGCGTCATATACGAGCAGTACTTC. Amino acid sequence: CASSQVGSVIYEQYF.

The table lists this clonotype with many counts. The rearrangement uses TRBV6-5 and TRBJ2-7, with D perhaps matching TRBD1 (6 bases). Trimming pared 5 bases from V and 0 bases from J, leaving 14 bases between. CDR1 MNHEY and CDR2 SVGAGI come from the germline V gene. The CDR3 runs 15 residues. The CDR3, as DNA: TGTGCCAGCAGTCACCGGGACACCGACTCCTACGAGCAGTACTTC. This sequence encodes CASSHRDTDSYEQYF.

This sequence joins TRBV27 and TRBJ2-3; D ambiguous. Germline V gene lookup returns CDR1 MNHEY and CDR2 SMNVEV (reference sequence). V lost 2 bases and J lost 2, with 11 bases in between. The CDR3 runs to 15 residues. The CDR3 nucleotides are TGTGCCAGCAGTTTAGCATCAGTTTCCACAGATACGCAGTATTTT. Translation gives CASSLASVSTDTQYF.

The chain couples TRBV5-1 to TRBJ2-7, with 11 bases identical to TRBD2. Trimming at V came to 6 bases and at J to 3 bases, leaving 2 bases not matched to a gene. Per the germline V gene, CDR1 is SGHRS and CDR2 is YFSETQ. There are 13 residues in the CDR3. The CDR3 DNA sequence: TGCGCCAGCACCGGGACTAGCGGCTACGAGCAGTACTTC. Translation gives CASTGTSGYEQYF.

The rearrangement uses TRBV4-3 and TRBJ2-1; D may be TRBD1 or TRBD2 (5 bases each). Trimming cost V 1 base and J 9 bases, with 13 bases left between them. This CDR3 comprises 14 residues. Germline CDR1 reads LGHNA; CDR2 reads YSLEER. The CDR3 loop reads CASSQGEGLGEQFF. As DNA, the CDR3 is TGCGCCAGCAGCCAAGGAGAGGGGTTGGGTGAGCAGTTCTTC.

This clonotype came up a few times. The J gene is TRBJ2-1, the V gene TRBV12-3 or TRBV12-4; 10 nucleotides match TRBD2. The CDR3 runs to 15 residues. Trimming at V came to 8 bases and at J to 7 bases, leaving 11 bases not matched to a gene. CDR3 sequence reads: CASQRGGRVKNEQFF. CDR3 DNA: TGTGCCAGCCAGCGGGGGGGCAGGGTGAAAAATGAGCAGTTCTTC.

The gene calls are TRBV12-3 or TRBV12-4 and TRBJ1-3, with 8 bases aligning to TRBD1. This CDR3 has 20 residues. Unmatched junction bases numbered 19, after V lost 6 bases and J lost 0 bases. The CDR3 DNA is TGTGCCAGCAGACCTATCCGACAGGGGTCCCTACCTTCCTCTGGAAACACCATATATTTT. This encodes CASRPIRQGSLPSSGNTIYF.

The sample holds a few counts of this clonotype. The J gene is TRBJ2-1, the V gene TRBV5-1; tentative D call: TRBD2 (5 bases). Germline values: CDR1 SGHRS, CDR2 YFSETQ. V lost 6 bases and J lost 0, with 10 bases in between. The CDR3 extends over 14 amino acids. CDR3: CASKGDVSYNEQFF. CDR3 nucleotides: TGCGCCAGCAAGGGAGACGTCTCCTACAATGAGCAGTTCTTC.

In its sample, this clonotype was seen once. J is TRBJ2-5 and V is TRBV7-9; D may be TRBD2 (5 bases). V lost 11 bases and J lost 4, with 11 bases in between. The V gene's germline CDR1 is SEHNR and CDR2 FQNEAQ (reference sequence). The CDR3 runs to 11 residues. Here the CDR3 reads CAGELGETQYF. CDR3 nucleotide sequence: TGTGCCGGGGAGTTAGGAGAGACCCAGTACTTC.

In its sample, this clonotype was seen a few times. The V gene is TRBV7-9, the J gene TRBJ1-6, with D unclear. Germline V lookup: CDR1 SEHNR, CDR2 FQNEAQ (reference sequence). The CDR3 loop spans 17 amino acids. The ends were cut back, 4 bases at V and 0 bases at J, with 13 bases in the middle. This CDR3 reads CASSSAQTSSYNSPLHF. The CDR3, as DNA: TGTGCCAGCAGCTCGGCGCAGACAAGCTCCTATAATTCACCCCTCCACTTT.

J is TRBJ2-4 and V is TRBV7-8, with D maybe TRBD2 (5 bases). The germline CDR1 and CDR2 sequences are SGHVS and FQNEAQ. The CDR3 runs to 13 residues. V shed 5 bases and J shed 8 bases, with 13 bases lying between them. In nucleotides, the CDR3 is TGTGCCAGCAGCGGAGGACCCGGGGACATTCAGTACTTC. Amino acid sequence: CASSGGPGDIQYF.

This clonotype was observed a few times. The V call is TRBV27, the J call TRBJ1-5, with D possibly TRBD1 on 5 matching bases. The CDR3 is made up of 15 amino acids. Deletions cut 6 bases from V and 0 bases from J, with 12 bases between. The germline gives CDR1 MNHEY, CDR2 SMNVEV (reference sequence). The CDR3 loop reads CASRPGPYSNQPQHF. The CDR3 DNA is TGTGCCAGCAGACCGGGACCGTATAGCAATCAGCCCCAGCATTTT.

J is TRBJ2-3 and V is TRBV20-1; possibly TRBD1 or TRBD2 for D (6 bases each). The CDR3 length is 15 residues. Germline CDR1 reads DFQATT; CDR2 reads SNEGSKA (reference sequence). Trimming left V 0 bases short and J 2 bases short, with 12 bases between. This CDR3 reads CSARDDGGPTDTQYF. CDR3 in DNA: TGCAGTGCTAGAGATGATGGGGGGCCCACAGATACGCAGTATTTT.

This clonotype turned up a few times. This chain joins TRBV20-1 and TRBJ2-4; no reliable D call. Trimming left V 7 bases short and J 0 bases short, with 13 bases between. In germline, CDR1 is DFQATT, CDR2 SNEGSKA (reference sequence). CDR3 length: 14 residues. The CDR3 spells CSGIDFLAKNIQYF. The CDR3 DNA sequence: TGCAGTGGAATAGACTTTCTAGCCAAAAACATTCAGTACTTC.

In this sample, this clonotype turned up a few times. V is TRBV4-1 and J is TRBJ2-2; unclear D gene. Trimming took off 5 bases at V and 8 bases at J, with 9 bases between the two ends. CDR3 length: 12 amino acids. In germline, CDR1 is MGHRA, CDR2 YSYEKL. CDR3 sequence (DNA): TGCGCCAGCAGCATGAGGCCGGGGGAGCTGTTTTTT. This gives the protein CASSMRPGELFF.

This sequence joins TRBV12-3 or TRBV12-4 and TRBJ1-5; no reliable D call. The CDR3 is made up of 13 amino acids. Trimming left V 8 bases short and J 4 bases short, with 12 bases between. In DNA form, the CDR3 reads TGTGCCAGCGTTCAGCAGTTAAATCAGCCCCAGCATTTT. It is translated as CASVQQLNQPQHF.

This clonotype was seen only a few times. This chain connects TRBV30 to TRBJ1-4, with D possibly matching TRBD1 (6 bases). The V gene's germline CDR1 is GTSNPN and CDR2 SVGIG (reference sequence). Between the trimmed V and J ends, which lost 1 base and 6 bases, there was a span of 9 bases. This CDR3 spans 13 amino acids. CDR3 region: CAWSGGQDEKLFF. The CDR3 DNA sequence: TGTGCCTGGAGTGGGGGGCAGGATGAAAAACTGTTTTTT.

CDR3 in amino acids: CASSLSAGELQNIQYF. Written as DNA, the CDR3 is TGTGCCAGCAGTTTATCTGCAGGGGAACTCCAAAACATTCAGTACTTC. This chain joins TRBV28 and TRBJ2-4; TRBD1 might be the D (6 bases). This CDR3 comprises 16 residues. The V end was cut by 1 base, the J end by 5 bases, with 15 bases between. Germline CDR1 is MDHEN and CDR2 is SYDVKM.

The V call is TRBV5-5, the J call TRBJ1-2; no clear D gene. CDR3 length: 13 residues. Looked up from germline, CDR1 is SGHKS and CDR2 is YYEKEE (reference sequence). V lost 2 bases to trimming and J lost 4 bases, with 9 bases between them. The CDR3 sequence is CASSLSPSYGYTF. The CDR3 DNA reads TGTGCCAGCAGCTTAAGCCCTTCCTATGGCTACACCTTC.

This clonotype was found a few times. The chain uses TRBV12-3 or TRBV12-4 and TRBJ1-3; no clear D gene. Trimming stripped 3 bases from V and 5 bases from J, with 8 bases between. This CDR3 region has 13 residues. The CDR3 DNA sequence: TGTGCCAGCAGTTTCCAATCCCGAAACACCATATATTTT. Protein sequence: CASSFQSRNTIYF.

CDR3 DNA sequence: TGTGCCACCAGTGCTGGCGGGGGAGGCTACAATGAGCAGTTCTTC. Residues: CATSAGGGGYNEQFF. V and J are TRBV24-1 and TRBJ2-1, with TRBD2 matching over 7 bases. V lost 5 bases, J lost 3 bases, and 6 bases stayed unmatched. The CDR3 is 15 residues long. Germline V gene lookup returns CDR1 KGHDR and CDR2 SFDVKD.

The rearrangement links TRBV5-1 to TRBJ2-5; TRBD1 might be the D (6 bases). The CDR3 length is 15 residues. The ends were cut back, 4 bases at V and 5 bases at J, with 18 bases in the middle. The V gene's germline CDR1 is SGHRS and CDR2 YFSETQ. The CDR3 reads CASSPAPTGLETQYF. Here the CDR3 DNA reads TGCGCCAGCAGCCCAGCCCCCACAGGGTTGGAGACCCAGTACTTC.

The rearrangement joins TRBV25-1 to TRBJ2-1, with D perhaps TRBD2 (6 bases). Germline V gene lookup returns CDR1 MGHDK and CDR2 SYGVNS. This CDR3 contains 15 residues. V lost 7 bases, J lost 3 bases, and 16 bases lay in between. The CDR3 DNA follows: TGTGCCAGCAAAGGGTGGGGGGAGTACTACAATGAGCAGTTCTTC. Translating it yields CASKGWGEYYNEQFF.